Below are 3 T cell receptor beta chains sequenced from a single sample in a study of patients and donors after allogeneic stem cell transplantation. Each CDR3 protein gets one entry after TCRdb re-called the RT-PCR reads with MiXCR. The data hold about 960,000 distinct CDR3 sequences, with about a sixth observed a single time. Sequenced sample: blood, either unsorted or a sorted T cell fraction (not recorded which). Receptors were obtained from a human donor who was either an allogeneic HSCT recipient or a stem cell or donor lymphocyte infusion donor (not recorded which). It is not recorded whose cells these are; they may come from a transplant donor.

This clonotype was found a few times. The chain has TRBV7-2 and TRBJ2-2; D could derive from TRBD1 or TRBD2 (5 bases each). Trimming left V 1 base short and J 7 bases short, with 16 bases between. The V gene's germline CDR1 is SGHTA and CDR2 FQGNSA. CDR3 length equals 16 residues. The CDR3 loop reads CASSLDTGRRLGELFF. DNA for the CDR3: TGTGCCAGCAGCTTAGATACGGGACGGAGACTCGGGGAGCTGTTTTTT.

The genes are TRBV3-1 and TRBJ2-1; possibly TRBD2 for D (6 bases). This CDR3 has 15 amino acids. Germline values: CDR1 LGHDT, CDR2 YNNKEL (reference sequence). Trimming shortened V by 4 bases and J by 2 bases, and 12 bases separated the two germline ends. CDR3 region: CASSLTRTPYNEQFF. The CDR3, as DNA: TGTGCCAGCAGCCTGACTAGAACCCCCTACAATGAGCAGTTCTTC.

The chain has TRBV4-2 and TRBJ1-1; the match to TRBD1 covers 7 bases. The V and J ends lost 1 base and 10 bases, in that order; junction bases with no gene match: 9. The CDR3 runs to 14 residues. Germline CDR1 and CDR2: LGHNA and YNFKEQ. The DNA for the CDR3 is TGTGCCAGCAGCCAAGTTCTAGGGGGCAGTGTAGCTTTCTTT. Translated: CASSQVLGGSVAFF.